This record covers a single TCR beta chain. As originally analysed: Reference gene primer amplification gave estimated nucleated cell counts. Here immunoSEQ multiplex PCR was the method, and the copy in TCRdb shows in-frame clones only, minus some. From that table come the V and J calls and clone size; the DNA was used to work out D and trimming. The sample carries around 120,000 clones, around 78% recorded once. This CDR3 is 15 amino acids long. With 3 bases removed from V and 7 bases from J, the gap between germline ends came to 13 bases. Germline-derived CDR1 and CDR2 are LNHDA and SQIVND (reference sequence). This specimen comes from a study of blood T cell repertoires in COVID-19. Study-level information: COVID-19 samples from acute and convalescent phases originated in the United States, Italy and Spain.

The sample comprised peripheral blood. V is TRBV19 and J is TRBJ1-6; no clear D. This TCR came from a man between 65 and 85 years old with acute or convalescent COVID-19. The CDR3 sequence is CASSIWQAENSPLHF. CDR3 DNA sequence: TGTGCCAGTAGTATTTGGCAAGCGGAGAATTCACCCCTCCACTTT.